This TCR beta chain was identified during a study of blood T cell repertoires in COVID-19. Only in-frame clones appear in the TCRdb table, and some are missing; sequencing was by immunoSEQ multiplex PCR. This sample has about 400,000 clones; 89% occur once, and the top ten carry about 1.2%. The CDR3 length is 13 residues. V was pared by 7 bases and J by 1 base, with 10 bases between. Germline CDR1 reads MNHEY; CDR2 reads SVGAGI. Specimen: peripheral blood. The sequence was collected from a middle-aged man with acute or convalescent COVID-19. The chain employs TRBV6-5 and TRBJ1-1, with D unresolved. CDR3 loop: CASTRETNTEAFF. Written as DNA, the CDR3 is TGTGCCAGCACGAGGGAAACGAACACTGAAGCTTTCTTT.